This TCR beta chain was sequenced in a study of T cells after yellow fever vaccination. Via MiXCR, TCRdb re-called the 5' RACE reads, giving one row per CDR3 protein. The sample has 340,000 or so distinct CDR3 sequences, roughly an eighth seen once. Trimming took 3 bases from V and 5 from J; bases not matched to a gene: 5. The CDR3 consists of 15 residues. Germline lookup yields CDR1 SGHRS and CDR2 YFSETQ. This clonotype was seen many times. This TCR derives from a man between 18 and 29 years old who received the YFV17D yellow fever vaccine. The chain employs TRBV5-1 and TRBJ2-5; 12 nucleotides match TRBD1. The specimen was CD4+ T cells sorted from PBMCs, collected 15 days after the yellow fever booster vaccination. The DNA for the CDR3 is TGCGCCAGCAGCTCGGGACAGGGGGCGATGGAGACCCAGTACTTC. It codes for CASSSGQGAMETQYF.